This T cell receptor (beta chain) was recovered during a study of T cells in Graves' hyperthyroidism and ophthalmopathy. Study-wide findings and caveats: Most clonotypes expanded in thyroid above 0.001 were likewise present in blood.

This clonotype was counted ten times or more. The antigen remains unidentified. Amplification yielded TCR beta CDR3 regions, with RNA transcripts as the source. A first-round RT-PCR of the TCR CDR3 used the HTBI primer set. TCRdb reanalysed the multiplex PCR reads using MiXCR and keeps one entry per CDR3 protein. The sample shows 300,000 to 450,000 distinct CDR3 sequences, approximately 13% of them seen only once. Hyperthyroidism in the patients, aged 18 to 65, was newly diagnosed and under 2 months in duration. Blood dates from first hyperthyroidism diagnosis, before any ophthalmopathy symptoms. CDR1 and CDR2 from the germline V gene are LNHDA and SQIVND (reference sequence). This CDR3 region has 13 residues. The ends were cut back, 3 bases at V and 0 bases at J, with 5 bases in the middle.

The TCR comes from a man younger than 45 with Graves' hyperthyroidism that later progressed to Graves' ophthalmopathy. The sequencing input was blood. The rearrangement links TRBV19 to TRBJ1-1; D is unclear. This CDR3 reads CASSMKMNTEAFF. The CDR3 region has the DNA TGTGCCAGTAGTATGAAAATGAACACTGAAGCTTTCTTT.